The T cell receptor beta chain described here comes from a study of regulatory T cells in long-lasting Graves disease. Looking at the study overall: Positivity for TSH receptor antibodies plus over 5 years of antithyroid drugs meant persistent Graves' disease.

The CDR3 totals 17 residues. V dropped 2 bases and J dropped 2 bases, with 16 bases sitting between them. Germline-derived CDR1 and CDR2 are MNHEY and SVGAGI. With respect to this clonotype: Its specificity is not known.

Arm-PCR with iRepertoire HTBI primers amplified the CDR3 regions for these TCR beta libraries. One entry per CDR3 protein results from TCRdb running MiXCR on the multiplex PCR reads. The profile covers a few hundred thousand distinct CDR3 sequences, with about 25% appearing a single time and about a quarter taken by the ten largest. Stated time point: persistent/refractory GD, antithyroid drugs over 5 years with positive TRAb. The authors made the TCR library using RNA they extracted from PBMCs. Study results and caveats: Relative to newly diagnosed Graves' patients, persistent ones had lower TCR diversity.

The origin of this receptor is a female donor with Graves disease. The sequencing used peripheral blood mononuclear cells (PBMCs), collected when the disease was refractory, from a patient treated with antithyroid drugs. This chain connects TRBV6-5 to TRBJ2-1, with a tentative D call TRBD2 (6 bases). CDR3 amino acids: CASSYRRFSGTYNEQFF. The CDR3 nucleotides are TGTGCCAGCAGTTACCGCCGTTTTAGCGGAACCTACAATGAGCAGTTCTTC.